The TCR beta chain described here comes from a study of blood T cell repertoires in COVID-19. About the study: Acute-phase and convalescent COVID-19 samples originated in the United States, Italy and Spain.

How the authors handled the data: Using reference gene primer amplification, nucleated cell counts were estimated. Sequenced by immunoSEQ multiplex PCR; TCRdb stores in-frame clones only, minus some. Clonal size and the V and J genes are those of that table, whereas D and trimming came from the DNA. The table records over 150,000 clones, 85% to 90% of them present only once. This clone was counted between two and nine times. One Seattle source followed patients from active infection through their disease course. Sequenced input: peripheral blood. The clonotype comes from a woman older than 75 with COVID-19, enrolled during active disease.

The CDR3 DNA follows: TGTGCCATCGTCGGGGGGTTGAACACTGAAGCTTTCTTT. Translation gives CAIVGGLNTEAFF. The chain joins TRBV10-3 to TRBJ1-1; possible D gene TRBD1, 5 bases. V was pared by 8 bases and J by 0 bases, with 10 bases between. This CDR3 region has 13 residues. CDR1 and CDR2 from the germline V gene are ENHRY and SYGVKD.